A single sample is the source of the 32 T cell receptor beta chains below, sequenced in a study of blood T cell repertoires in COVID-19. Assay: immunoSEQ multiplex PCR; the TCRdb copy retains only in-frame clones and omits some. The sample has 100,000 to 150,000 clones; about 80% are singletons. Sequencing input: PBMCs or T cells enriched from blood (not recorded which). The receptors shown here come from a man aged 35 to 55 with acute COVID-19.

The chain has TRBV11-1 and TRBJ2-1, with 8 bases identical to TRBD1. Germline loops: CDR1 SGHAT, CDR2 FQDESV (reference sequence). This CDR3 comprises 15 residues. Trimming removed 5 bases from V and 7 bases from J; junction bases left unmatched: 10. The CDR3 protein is CASSAQGAKGNEQFF. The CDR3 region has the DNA TGTGCCAGCAGCGCCCAGGGGGCGAAAGGGAATGAGCAGTTCTTC.

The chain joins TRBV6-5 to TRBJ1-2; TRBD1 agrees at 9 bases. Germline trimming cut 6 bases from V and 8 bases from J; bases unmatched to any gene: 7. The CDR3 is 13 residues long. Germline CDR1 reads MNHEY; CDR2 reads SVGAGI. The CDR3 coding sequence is TGTGCCAGCAGCGGACAGGGGATAAGAGGCTACACCTTC. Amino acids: CASSGQGIRGYTF.

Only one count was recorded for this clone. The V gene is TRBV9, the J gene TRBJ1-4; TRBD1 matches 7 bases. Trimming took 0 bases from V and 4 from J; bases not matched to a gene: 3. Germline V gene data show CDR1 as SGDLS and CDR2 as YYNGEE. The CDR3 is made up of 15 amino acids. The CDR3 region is CASSVGGQHNEKLFF. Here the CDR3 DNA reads TGTGCCAGCAGCGTAGGGGGACAGCATAATGAAAAACTGTTTTTT.

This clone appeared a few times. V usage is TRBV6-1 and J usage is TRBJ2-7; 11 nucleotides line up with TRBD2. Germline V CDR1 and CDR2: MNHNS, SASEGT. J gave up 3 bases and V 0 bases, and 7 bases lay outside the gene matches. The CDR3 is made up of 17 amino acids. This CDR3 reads CASSEALAGGRYYEQYF. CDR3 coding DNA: TGTGCCAGCAGTGAAGCCTTAGCGGGGGGGAGATACTACGAGCAGTACTTC.

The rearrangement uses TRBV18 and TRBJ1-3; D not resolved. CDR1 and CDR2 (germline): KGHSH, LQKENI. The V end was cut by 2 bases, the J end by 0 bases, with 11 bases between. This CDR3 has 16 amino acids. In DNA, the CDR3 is TGTGCCAGCTCACCAGAGGTCAGCTCCTCTGGAAACACCATATATTTT. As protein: CASSPEVSSSGNTIYF. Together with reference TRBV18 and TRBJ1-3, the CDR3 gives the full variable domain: NAGVMQNPRHLVRRRGQEARLRCSPMKGHSHVYWYRQLPEEGLKFMVYLQKENIIDESGMPKERFSAEFPKEGPSILRIQQVVRGDSAAYFCASSPEVSSSGNTIYFGEGSWLTVV.

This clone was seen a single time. The CDR3 protein is CASTGGRSYTF. CDR3 in DNA: TGTGCCTCAACAGGGGGTAGGAGCTACACCTTC. The chain uses TRBV30 and TRBJ1-2, with TRBD1 identical over 8 bases. After removal of 7 bases from V and 9 bases from J, the junction contained 7 bases not matched to a gene. Germline V gene data show CDR1 as GTSNPN and CDR2 as SVGIG (reference sequence). The CDR3 contains 11 residues. Full variable domain (rest looked up from reference TRBV30 and TRBJ1-2): SQTIHQWPATLVQPVGSPLSLECTVEGTSNPNLYWYRQAAGRGLQLLFYSVGIGQISSEVPQNLSASRPQDRQFILSSKKLLLSDSGFYLCASTGGRSYTFGSGTRLTVV.

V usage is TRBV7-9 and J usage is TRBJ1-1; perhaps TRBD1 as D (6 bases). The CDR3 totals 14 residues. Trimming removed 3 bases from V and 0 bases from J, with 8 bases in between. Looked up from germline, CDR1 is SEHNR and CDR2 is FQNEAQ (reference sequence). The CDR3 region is CASSFGQLNTEAFF. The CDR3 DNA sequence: TGTGCCAGCAGCTTCGGACAGCTGAACACTGAAGCTTTCTTT.

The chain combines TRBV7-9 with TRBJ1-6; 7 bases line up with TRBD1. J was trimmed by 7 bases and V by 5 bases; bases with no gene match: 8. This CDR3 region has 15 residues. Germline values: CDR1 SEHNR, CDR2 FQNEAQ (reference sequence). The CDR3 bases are TGTGCCAGCAGCCCGGCCGGGACAGAGAATTCACCCCTCCACTTT. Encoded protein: CASSPAGTENSPLHF. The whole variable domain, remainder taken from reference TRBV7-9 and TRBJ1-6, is DTGVSQNPRHKITKRGQNVTFRCDPISEHNRLYWYRQTLGQGPEFLTYFQNEAQLEKSRLLSDRFSAERPKGSFSTLEIQRTEQGDSAMYLCASSPAGTENSPLHFGNGTRLTVT.

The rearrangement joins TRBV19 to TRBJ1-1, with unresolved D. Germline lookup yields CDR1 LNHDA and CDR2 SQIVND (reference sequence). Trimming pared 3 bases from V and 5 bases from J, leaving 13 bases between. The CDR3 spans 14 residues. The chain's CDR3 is CASSMWTRRTEAFF. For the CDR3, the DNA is TGTGCCAGTAGTATGTGGACCCGGAGGACTGAAGCTTTCTTT. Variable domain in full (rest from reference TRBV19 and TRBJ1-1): DGGITQSPKYLFRKEGQNVTLSCEQNLNHDAMYWYRQDPGQGLRLIYYSQIVNDFQKGDIAEGYSVSREKKESFPLTVTSAQKNPTAFYLCASSMWTRRTEAFFGQGTRLTVV.

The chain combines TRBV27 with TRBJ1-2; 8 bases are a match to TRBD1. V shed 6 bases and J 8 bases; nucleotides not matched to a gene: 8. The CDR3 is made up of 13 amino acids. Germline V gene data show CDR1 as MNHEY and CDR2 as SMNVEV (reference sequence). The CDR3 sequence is CASSQQGDMGYTF. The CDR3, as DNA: TGTGCCAGCAGCCAACAGGGGGATATGGGCTACACCTTC.

The CDR3 nucleotides read TGTGCCATCAGGCCGGGGACTAGCGGTTACAATGAGCAGTTCTTC. As protein: CAIRPGTSGYNEQFF. J is TRBJ2-1 and V is TRBV10-3, with TRBD2 matching 11 bases. The CDR3 covers 15 residues. Germline CDR1 reads ENHRY; CDR2 reads SYGVKD. V dropped 6 bases and J dropped 4; count of bases not matched to a gene: 5.

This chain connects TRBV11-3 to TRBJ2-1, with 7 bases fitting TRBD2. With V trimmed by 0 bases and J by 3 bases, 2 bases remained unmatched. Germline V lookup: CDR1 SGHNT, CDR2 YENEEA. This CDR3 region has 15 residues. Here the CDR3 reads CASSLDGGGYNEQFF. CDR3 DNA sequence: TGTGCCAGCAGCTTAGACGGCGGGGGCTACAATGAGCAGTTCTTC.

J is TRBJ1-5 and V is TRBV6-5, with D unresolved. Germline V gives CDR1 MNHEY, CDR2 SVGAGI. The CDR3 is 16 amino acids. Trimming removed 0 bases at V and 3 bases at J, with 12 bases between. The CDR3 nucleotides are TGTGCCAGCAGTTACTCGAAACGTAGCGACAATCAGCCCCAGCATTTT. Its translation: CASSYSKRSDNQPQHF.

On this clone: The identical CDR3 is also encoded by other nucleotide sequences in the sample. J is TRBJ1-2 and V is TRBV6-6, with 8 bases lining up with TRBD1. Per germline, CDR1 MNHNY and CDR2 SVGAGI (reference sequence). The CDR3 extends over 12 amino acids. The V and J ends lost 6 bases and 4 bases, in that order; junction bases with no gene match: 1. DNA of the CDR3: TGTGCCAGCAGCACAGGGGGCTATGGCTACACCTTC. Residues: CASSTGGYGYTF.

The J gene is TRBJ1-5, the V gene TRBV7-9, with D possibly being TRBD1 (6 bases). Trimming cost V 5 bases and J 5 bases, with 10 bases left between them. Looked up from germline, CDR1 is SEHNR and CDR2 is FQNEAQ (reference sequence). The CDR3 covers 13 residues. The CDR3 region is CASSTGNDQPQHF. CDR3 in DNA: TGTGCCAGCAGCACAGGGAACGATCAGCCCCAGCATTTT. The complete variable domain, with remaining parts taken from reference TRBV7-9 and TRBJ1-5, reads DTGVSQNPRHKITKRGQNVTFRCDPISEHNRLYWYRQTLGQGPEFLTYFQNEAQLEKSRLLSDRFSAERPKGSFSTLEIQRTEQGDSAMYLCASSTGNDQPQHFGDGTRLSIL.

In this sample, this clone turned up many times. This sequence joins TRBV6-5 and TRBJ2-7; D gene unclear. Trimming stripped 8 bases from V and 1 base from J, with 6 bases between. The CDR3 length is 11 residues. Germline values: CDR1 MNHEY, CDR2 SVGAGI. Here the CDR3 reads CASRGSYEQYF. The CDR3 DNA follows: TGTGCCAGCCGCGGATCCTACGAGCAGTACTTC.

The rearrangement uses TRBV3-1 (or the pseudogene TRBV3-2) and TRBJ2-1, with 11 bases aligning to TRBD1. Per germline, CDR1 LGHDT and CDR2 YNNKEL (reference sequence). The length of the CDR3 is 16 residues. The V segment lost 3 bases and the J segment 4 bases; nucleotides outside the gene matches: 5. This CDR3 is CASSHGGQGGYNEQFF. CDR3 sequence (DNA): TGTGCCAGCAGCCATGGGGGACAGGGGGGTTACAATGAGCAGTTCTTC.

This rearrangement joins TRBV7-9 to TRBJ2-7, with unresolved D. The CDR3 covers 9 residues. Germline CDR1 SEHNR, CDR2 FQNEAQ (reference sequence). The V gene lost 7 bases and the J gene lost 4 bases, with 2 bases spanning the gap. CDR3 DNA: TGTGCCAGCATATACGAGCAGTACTTC. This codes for CASIYEQYF.

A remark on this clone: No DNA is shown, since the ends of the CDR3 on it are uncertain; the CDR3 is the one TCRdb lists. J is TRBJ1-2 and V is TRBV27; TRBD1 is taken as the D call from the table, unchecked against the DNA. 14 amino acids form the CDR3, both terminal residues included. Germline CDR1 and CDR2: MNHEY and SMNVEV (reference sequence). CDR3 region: CASSSSTGGKGYTF.

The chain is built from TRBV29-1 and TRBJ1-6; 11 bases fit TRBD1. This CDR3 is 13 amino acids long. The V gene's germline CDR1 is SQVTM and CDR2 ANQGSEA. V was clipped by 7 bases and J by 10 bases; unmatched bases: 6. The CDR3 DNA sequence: TGCAGCGCATCGGGACAGGGGGGATCACCCCTCCACTTT. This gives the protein CSASGQGGSPLHF.

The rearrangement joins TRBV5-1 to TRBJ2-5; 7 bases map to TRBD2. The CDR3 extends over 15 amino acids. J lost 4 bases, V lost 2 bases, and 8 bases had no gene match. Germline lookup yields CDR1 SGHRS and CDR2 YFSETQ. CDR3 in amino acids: CASSFSGQQRETQYF. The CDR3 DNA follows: TGCGCCAGCAGCTTTAGCGGGCAACAGCGAGAGACCCAGTACTTC.

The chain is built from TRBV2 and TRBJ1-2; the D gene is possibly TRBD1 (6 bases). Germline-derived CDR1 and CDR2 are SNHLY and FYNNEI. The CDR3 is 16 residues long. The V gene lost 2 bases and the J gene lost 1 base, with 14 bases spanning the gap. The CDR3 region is CASSEWAGVVNYGYTF. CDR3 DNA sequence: TGTGCCAGCAGTGAATGGGCAGGGGTCGTTAACTATGGCTACACCTTC.

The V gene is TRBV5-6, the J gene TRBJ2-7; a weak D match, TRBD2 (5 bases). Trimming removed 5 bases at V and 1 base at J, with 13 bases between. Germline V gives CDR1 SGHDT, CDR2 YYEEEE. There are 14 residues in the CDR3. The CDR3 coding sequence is TGTGCCAGCAGACCTCGGCCGGGGTCCTACGAGCAGTACTTC. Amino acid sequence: CASRPRPGSYEQYF.

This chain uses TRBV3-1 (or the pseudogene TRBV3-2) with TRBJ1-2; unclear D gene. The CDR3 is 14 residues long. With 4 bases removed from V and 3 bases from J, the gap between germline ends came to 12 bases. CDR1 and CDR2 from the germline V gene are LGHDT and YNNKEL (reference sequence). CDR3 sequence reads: CASSPPGVYYGYTF. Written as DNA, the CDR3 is TGTGCCAGCAGCCCACCCGGGGTCTACTATGGCTACACCTTC.

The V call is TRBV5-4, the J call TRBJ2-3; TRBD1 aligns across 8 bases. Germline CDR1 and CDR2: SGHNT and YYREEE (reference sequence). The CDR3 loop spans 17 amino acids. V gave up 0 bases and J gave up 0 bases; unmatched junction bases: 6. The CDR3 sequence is CASSLATGEFSTDTQYF. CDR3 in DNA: TGTGCCAGCAGCTTGGCGACAGGGGAGTTTAGCACAGATACGCAGTATTTT.

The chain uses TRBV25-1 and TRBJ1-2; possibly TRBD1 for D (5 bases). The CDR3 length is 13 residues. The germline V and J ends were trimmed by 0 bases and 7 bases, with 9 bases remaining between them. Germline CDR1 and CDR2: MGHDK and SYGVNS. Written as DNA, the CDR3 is TGTGCCAGCAGTGAATATAGTGGGGCTGGCTACACCTTC. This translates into CASSEYSGAGYTF.

For the CDR3, the DNA is TGTGCCAGCTCACCACAAGGTAGCGGGGGACTTGGAGAGACCCAGTACTTC. Translation: CASSPQGSGGLGETQYF. The chain uses TRBV18 and TRBJ2-5; TRBD2 matches at 9 bases. CDR1 and CDR2 from the germline V gene are KGHSH and LQKENI. J gave up 4 bases and V 1 base, and 10 bases lay outside the gene matches. CDR3 length: 17 residues.

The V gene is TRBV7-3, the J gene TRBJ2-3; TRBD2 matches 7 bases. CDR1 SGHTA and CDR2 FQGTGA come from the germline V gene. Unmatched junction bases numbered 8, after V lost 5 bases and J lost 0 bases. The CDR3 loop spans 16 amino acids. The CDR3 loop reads CASSPRASGSTDTQYF. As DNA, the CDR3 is TGTGCCAGCAGCCCCCGGGCTAGCGGTAGCACAGATACGCAGTATTTT. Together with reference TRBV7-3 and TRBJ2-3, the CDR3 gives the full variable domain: GAGVSQTPSNKVTEKGKYVELRCDPISGHTALYWYRQSLGQGPEFLIYFQGTGAADDSGLPNDRFFAVRPEGSVSTLKIQRTERGDSAVYLCASSPRASGSTDTQYFGPGTRLTVL.

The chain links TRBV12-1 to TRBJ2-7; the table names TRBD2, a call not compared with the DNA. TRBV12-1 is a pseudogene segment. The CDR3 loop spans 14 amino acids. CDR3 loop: CASSSRGPVCEQYF. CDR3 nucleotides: TGTGCCAGCAGCTCAAGAGGGCCGGTTTGCGAGCAGTACTTC.

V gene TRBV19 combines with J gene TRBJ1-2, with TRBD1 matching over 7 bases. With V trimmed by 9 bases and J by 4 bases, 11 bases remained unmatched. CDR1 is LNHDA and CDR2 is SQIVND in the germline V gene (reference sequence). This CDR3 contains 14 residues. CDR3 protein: CASSKRDRSYGYTF. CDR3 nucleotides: TGTGCCAGCTCTAAGAGGGACAGATCCTATGGCTACACCTTC.

The CDR3 reads CASSFSGRGSPATGYTF. CDR3 nucleotides: TGCGCCAGCAGCTTTTCAGGGCGGGGGAGCCCAGCGACCGGCTACACCTTC. The gene calls are TRBV5-1 and TRBJ1-2; the D gene is possibly TRBD1 (5 bases). The ends were cut back, 2 bases at V and 8 bases at J, with 25 bases in the middle. The CDR3 covers 17 residues. Germline V gives CDR1 SGHRS, CDR2 YFSETQ.

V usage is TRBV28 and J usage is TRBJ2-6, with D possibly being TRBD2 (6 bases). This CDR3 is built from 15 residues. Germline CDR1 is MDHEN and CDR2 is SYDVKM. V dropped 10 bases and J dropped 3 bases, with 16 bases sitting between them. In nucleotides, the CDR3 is TGTGCCACTAAAGATTCGGGGGTTGGGGCCAACGTCCTGACTTTC. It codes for CATKDSGVGANVLTF.